This TCR beta chain was observed in a study of blood T cell repertoires in COVID-19. Study-level background: The cDNA or gDNA used as material had been derived from T cells, B-cell-depleted T cells, or PBMCs.

This CDR3 has 13 residues. Germline V CDR1 and CDR2: LGHDT, YNNKEL (reference sequence). The germline V and J ends were trimmed by 1 base and 6 bases, with 7 bases remaining between them. Authors' data handling: Using reference gene primer amplification, nucleated cell counts were estimated. Generated by immunoSEQ multiplex PCR, the TCRdb table keeps only in-frame clones and is missing some. D and trimming were read from the DNA, whereas the V and J calls and clone size are those reported in that table. The sample has 250,000 to 350,000 clones, about nine tenths seen once. The chain uses TRBV3-1 (or the pseudogene TRBV3-2) and TRBJ2-1; no definite D call. Sequencing was done on a sample of peripheral blood. The sequence was obtained from a woman aged 40 to 49 who had recovered from COVID-19. CDR3 region: CASSQALLNEQFF. In nucleotides, the CDR3 is TGTGCCAGCAGCCAAGCCCTACTCAATGAGCAGTTCTTC.